This TCR beta chain emerged from a study of cytomegalovirus exposure and HLA in healthy donors. V was pared by 5 bases and J by 3 bases, with 8 bases between. The CDR3 has 12 amino acids. Germline CDR1 reads MNHEY; CDR2 reads SVGAGI. This clone has only a few counts. Its antigen is currently unknown. Findings of the study overall: Reports credit the classifier with highly specific, highly sensitive diagnosis of cytomegalovirus status.

Both 60 Vbeta primers and 13 Jbeta primers went into the PCR. Method: immunoSEQ multiplex PCR; TCRdb's copy keeps in-frame clones and lacks some. Of about 120,000 clones detected, 60% to 85% appear once; the ten largest clones hold about 2.8%. This chain links TRBV6-5 with TRBJ2-7; D may be TRBD1 (6 bases). This TCR was recovered from a woman in her thirties or forties in good health and CMV-seropositive. Sequenced: PBMCs. CDR3 nucleotides: TGTGCCAGCAGTCCACAGGGCTACGAGCAGTACTTC. Translated, it gives CASSPQGYEQYF.